Only a few counts were recorded for the clone carrying this TCR beta chain. The limits of the CDR3 on the DNA are not certain, so only TCRdb's listed CDR3 is given. The data derive from a study of low-dose radiotherapy and immunotherapy resistance in tumors. cDNA synthesis used a TRAV/TRBV-specific primer set for both chains. TCR amplification used 20 PCR cycles, a constant-region primer and a V-primer adapter. TCRdb re-called the reads with MiXCR, one entry per CDR3 protein. The table shows around 83,000 distinct CDR3 sequences, with about 20% occurring only once. The CDR3 sequence runs 19 residues, both termini included. The germline gives CDR1 SGHKS, CDR2 YYEKEE (reference sequence). Time point defined: before trial treatment. Along with nivolumab and ipilimumab, donors received aspirin, low-dose cyclophosphamide and low-dose radiotherapy. Eligibility was restricted to patients presenting with advanced solid tumors that lacked tumor-infiltrating lymphocytes.

This specimen was PBMCs, taken before treatment. The V and J genes are TRBV5-5 and TRBJ2-2. The sequence was collected from a male donor with prostate cancer. The CDR3 is CASSLDTREERRTPGSCFF.